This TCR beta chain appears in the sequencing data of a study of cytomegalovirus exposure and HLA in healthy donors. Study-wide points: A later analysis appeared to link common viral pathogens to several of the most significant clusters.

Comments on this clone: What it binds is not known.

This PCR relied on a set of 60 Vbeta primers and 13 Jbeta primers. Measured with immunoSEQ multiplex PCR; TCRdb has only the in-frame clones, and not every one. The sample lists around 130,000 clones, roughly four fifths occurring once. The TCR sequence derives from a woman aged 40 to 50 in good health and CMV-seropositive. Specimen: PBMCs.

The CDR3 loop reads CASSAPGLAYDTQYF. The CDR3 DNA follows: TGTGCCAGCAGCGCTCCGGGACTAGCGTACGATACGCAGTATTTT. The chain is built from TRBV7-3 and TRBJ2-3; 10 bases agree with TRBD2. This CDR3 spans 15 amino acids. Per the germline V gene, CDR1 is SGHTA and CDR2 is FQGTGA. V was clipped by 5 bases and J by 6 bases; unmatched bases: 8.